This TCR beta chain emerged from a study of shared clonotypes between healthy human individuals (dated by TCRdb to the early 2020s). Background for the entire study: Three men and two women, aged 18 to 49 years, made up the cohort. For each donor, three plates each were used for CD4 naive and CD4 memory, two plates were used for CD8 naive, and one plate was used for CD8 memory. The study deeply sequenced blood TCR repertoires of about 5 healthy adults to estimate repertoire size and the extent of clonotype sharing between individuals. To increase sequencing depth and limit assay-specific biases, different laboratories used diverse techniques to prepare libraries and sequence TCR repertoires. Between about 0.9 and 10 billion PBMCs per donor were obtained by leukapheresis. What the research found in general, with its limitations: Because the study included a small number of donors, the genetic and exposure-history diversity represented was limited. Sampling was restricted to blood, and TCR repertoires in tissue are likely to differ from TCR repertoires in blood. Across several donors, 5% to 6% of naive CD4, roughly 3.5% of naive CD8, approximately 2.5% of memory CD4, and roughly 0.4% of memory CD8 clonotypes were shared. Rarefaction of sorted-subset datasets indicated incomplete sequencing despite the large sequencing depth. Pairwise subsampling indicated that sequencing depth was expected to affect the degree of clonotype sharing among donors. Compared with non-shared clonotypes, clonotypes shared by all four sorted-subset donors had higher generation probabilities. Naive subsets generally had larger estimated clonotype richness than memory subsets.

Using the deep immunoSEQ assay, multiplex PCR amplified TCR CDR3 regions from genomic DNA. Genomic DNA extracted from each cell subset was distributed evenly over all wells of several immunoSEQ 96-well plates, and each plate served as one replicate. For sorted subsets, approximately 210 ng genomic DNA, equal to some 30,000 T cell genomes, was loaded into each replicate PCR. Purified libraries were quantified with a Qubit 3.0 fluorometer, sized on a Bioanalyzer 2100, and re-quantified with the KAPA Library Quantification kit. Every immunoSEQ 96-well plate was sequenced on a dedicated single-read 150-cycle Illumina NextSeq 550 flow cell. In the authors' own workflow: Because only junctional sequences without quality scores were contained in the immunoSEQ output, filtering matching that applied to full-length reads could not be performed. To assign V/J genes and CDR3, sequences were annotated using PyIR, a Python wrapper for IgBLAST v1.9, with IMGT germline references. Reads were filtered out if the reads had weak V/J assignments (E-value above 1e-6), no CDR3, stop codons, out-of-frame junctions, or ambiguous translated residues. V3J clonotypes were defined as sequences sharing the same inferred V gene, J gene, and CDR3 amino acid sequence. Percentage overlap between repertoires was computed as shared unique clonotypes divided by the size of the smaller repertoire. Three approaches were used to assess repertoire richness: RTK rarefaction, the Chao1 estimator, and Recon v2.1 estimates of unobserved clonotypes. Generation probabilities for all TCRbeta clonotypes obtained by the gDNA method from a few donors were computed using OLGA. In TCRdb, the immuneACCESS table is reduced to in-frame sequences with V and J assigned. These tables do not hold every clone; where another copy was compared, an unresolved V gene accounts for under half, and the others remain unexplained. The V and J calls and clone size come from that table; D and trimming were worked out from the DNA. The sample table shows 760,000 or so clones, and 96% are seen once. The ten largest clones represent less than 0.3% of the sample.

With regard to this clone: Its antigen remains unidentified. No qualities accompany the bases; no much larger clone lies one base away.

Between the V and J ends, shortened by 6 bases and 6 bases respectively, the junction contains 16 bases. The germline V gene (reference sequence) supplies CDR1 MNHEY and CDR2 SMNVEV. Counted from cysteine to phenylalanine, this CDR3 has 14 amino acids. The entry retains the CDR3 DNA only, 42 bases that are in frame from base 1. For the CD8 naive samples, CD45RO-negative cells were positively selected for CCR7, yielding a CD45RA+CCR7+ population from which TemRA cells were excluded. The donors were healthy, HIV-negative adults with no recently reported acute infections or vaccinations. Every donor was a Caucasian adult living in Nashville, Tennessee, USA. Blood was obtained by leukapheresis, after which PBMCs were separated by Ficoll-Histopaque density gradient centrifugation and cryopreserved in liquid nitrogen vapor phase. Analytical flow cytometry was used to check the purity and quantity of each magnetically sorted T cell population. Genomic DNA was isolated from each sorted fraction and quantified by UV absorbance on a Nanodrop 2000c.

The TCR comes from a man aged 30 to 39 in good health. Recombination joined TRBV27 with TRBJ2-3, and the D gene may be TRBD1, 6 bases matching. The sample comprised naive CD8+ T cells sorted from blood. The cell subset or site label, read with the paper, signifies: CD45RA+CCR7+. DNA sequence: TGTGCCAGCAGGGGGGCCCCTAGCCGCGATACGCAGTATTTT. Translation gives CASRGAPSRDTQYF.